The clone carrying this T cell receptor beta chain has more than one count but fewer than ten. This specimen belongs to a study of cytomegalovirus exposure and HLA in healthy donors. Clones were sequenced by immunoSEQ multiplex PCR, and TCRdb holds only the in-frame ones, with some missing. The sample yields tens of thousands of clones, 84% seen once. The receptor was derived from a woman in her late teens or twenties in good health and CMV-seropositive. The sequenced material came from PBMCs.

In DNA, the CDR3 is TGTGCCAGCAGCCGTCCCGGGACAGGGGACTATGGCTACACCTTC. Translation gives CASSRPGTGDYGYTF. The J gene is TRBJ1-2, the V gene TRBV28; 10 bases align to TRBD1. The CDR3 spans 15 residues. CDR1 MDHEN and CDR2 SYDVKM come from the germline V gene. V was clipped by 6 bases and J by 3 bases; unmatched bases: 7.